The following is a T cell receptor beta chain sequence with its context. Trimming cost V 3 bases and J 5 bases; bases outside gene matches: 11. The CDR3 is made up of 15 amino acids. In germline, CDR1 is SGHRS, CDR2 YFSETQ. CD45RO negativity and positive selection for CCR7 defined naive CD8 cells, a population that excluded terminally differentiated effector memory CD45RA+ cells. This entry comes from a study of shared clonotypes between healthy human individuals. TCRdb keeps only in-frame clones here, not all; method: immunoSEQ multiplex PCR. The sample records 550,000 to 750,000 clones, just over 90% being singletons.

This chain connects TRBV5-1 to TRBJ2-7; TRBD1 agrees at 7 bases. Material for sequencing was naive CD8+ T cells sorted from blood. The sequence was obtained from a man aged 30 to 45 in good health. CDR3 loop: CASSYNPDRVDEQYF. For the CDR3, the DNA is TGCGCCAGCAGCTACAACCCCGACAGGGTGGACGAGCAGTACTTC.